These T cell receptor beta chains were read from a single sample in a study of chemoradiotherapy in HPV16-positive cancers. The method was immunoSEQ multiplex PCR; TCRdb's version includes in-frame clones alone and lacks a portion of them. The table has 29,000 or so clones, 91% seen once. The sample consisted of blood, taken from a patient who underwent chemoradiotherapy. The receptors come from a human donor with HPV-associated anogenital cancer. Both conserved end residues are part of each CDR3. Each record gives: clone size, D gene, V gene, J gene, CDR3 protein, CDR3 DNA. A D gene is named only where the DNA matches it firmly. Rows give clone size only sometimes, using once, few, many, or a class for an expanded clone.

NA	NA	TRBV19	TRBJ1-6	CASINAGDSPLHF	TGTGCCAGTATCAACGCAGGGGATTCACCCCTCCACTTT
once	TRBD2	TRBV14	TRBJ2-5	CARRAGGPCGQETQYF	TGTGCCAGACGGGCGGGGGGGCCTTGCGGACAAGAGACCCAGTACTTC
NA	TRBD1	TRBV7-6	TRBJ2-2	CASSLVQGVDTGELFF	TGTGCCAGCAGCTTAGTTCAGGGGGTGGACACCGGGGAGCTGTTTTTT
NA	NA	TRBV28	TRBJ1-5	CASSLQGSLNQPQHF	TGTGCCAGCAGTTTACAGGGGTCCCTGAATCAGCCCCAGCATTTT
few	TRBD1	TRBV2	TRBJ1-5	CASSSRATGLNQPQHF	TGTGCCAGCAGTTCCCGCGCGACAGGGTTGAATCAGCCCCAGCATTTT
once	NA	TRBV19	TRBJ2-3	CASSMHLREQYF	TGTGCCAGTAGTATGCACCTCCGGGAGCAGTATTTT
NA	NA	TRBV11-2	TRBJ1-1	CASSLVPGNTEAFF	TGTGCCAGCAGCTTAGTTCCTGGGAACACTGAAGCTTTCTTT
NA	NA	TRBV18	TRBJ1-1	CASSPTEMNTEAFF	TGTGCCAGCTCACCAACAGAAATGAACACTGAAGCTTTCTTT
NA	NA	TRBV10-1	TRBJ2-3	CASRRTQSSTDTQYF	TGCGCCAGCAGAAGGACTCAGTCCAGCACAGATACGCAGTATTTT
NA	NA	TRBV6-5	TRBJ2-5	CASRLQGGLETQYF	TGTGCCAGCAGACTACAGGGGGGGTTGGAGACCCAGTACTTC
NA	NA	TRBV7-9	TRBJ2-2	CASSLVRLENTGELFF	TGTGCCAGCAGCTTAGTACGGCTAGAGAACACCGGGGAGCTGTTTTTT
NA	NA	TRBV28	TRBJ2-1	CASSSDTYNEQFF	TGTGCCAGCAGCTCGGACACATACAATGAGCAGTTCTTC
NA	NA	TRBV10-3	TRBJ1-6	CAISDRDTLYNSPLHF	TGTGCCATCAGTGACCGGGACACCCTATATAATTCACCCCTCCACTTT
NA	NA	TRBV7-9	TRBJ2-2	CASSLAALYTGELFF	TGTGCCAGCAGCTTAGCGGCACTATACACCGGGGAGCTGTTTTTT
NA	NA	TRBV6-4	TRBJ2-3	CASSEIPQSDTQYF	TGTGCCAGCAGTGAGATCCCCCAATCAGATACGCAGTATTTT
NA	NA	TRBV6-1	TRBJ2-7	CASSESSAPGFYEQYF	TGTGCCAGCAGTGAATCGTCGGCCCCCGGATTCTACGAGCAGTACTTC
NA	NA	TRBV5-1	TRBJ2-3	CASSLGPPAGTDTQYF	TGCGCCAGCAGCTTAGGACCCCCCGCGGGGACAGATACGCAGTATTTT
NA	TRBD1	TRBV2	TRBJ2-5	CASSDRGQPQETQYF	TGTGCCAGCAGTGATAGGGGACAGCCACAAGAGACCCAGTACTTC
once	NA	TRBV10-3	TRBJ1-5	CAISEGAGQPQHF	TGTGCCATCAGTGAGGGGGCCGGGCAGCCCCAGCATTTT
NA	NA	TRBV7-9	TRBJ1-5	CASSPGGNQPQHF	TGTGCCAGCAGTCCAGGGGGCAATCAGCCCCAGCATTTT
NA	TRBD2	TRBV7-2	TRBJ2-7	CASRASGGFNEQYF	TGTGCCAGCAGGGCTAGCGGGGGGTTTAACGAGCAGTACTTC
NA	NA	TRBV5-4	TRBJ1-1	CASSQGRSLNTEAFF	TGTGCCAGCAGCCAGGGGAGGAGCTTGAACACTGAAGCTTTCTTT
NA	TRBD1	TRBV5-1	TRBJ2-2	CASKVTGSTGELFF	TGCGCCAGCAAGGTGACAGGGAGCACCGGGGAGCTGTTTTTT
NA	TRBD1	TRBV28	TRBJ2-7	CASSPTGAVSYEQYF	TGTGCCAGCAGTCCGACAGGGGCCGTTTCATACGAGCAGTACTTC
once	TRBD2	TRBV4-1	TRBJ2-2	CASSQDLFNSGRAGELFF	TGCGCCAGCAGCCAAGACTTATTCAACAGCGGGAGGGCCGGGGAGCTGTTTTTT
NA	NA	TRBV2	TRBJ2-5	CASSVGTREETQYF	TGTGCCAGCAGTGTCGGGACACGCGAAGAGACCCAGTACTTC
NA	TRBD1	TRBV6-4	TRBJ2-3	CASSDGQDGDTQYF	TGTGCCAGCAGTGACGGACAGGATGGAGATACGCAGTATTTT
NA	NA	TRBV5-1	TRBJ1-5	CASSLVWVRFSNQPQHF	TGCGCCAGCAGCTTGGTTTGGGTACGGTTTAGCAATCAGCCCCAGCATTTT
once	NA	TRBV7-9	TRBJ2-3	CASSPGGGGGAEDTQYF	TGTGCCAGCAGCCCGGGTGGAGGGGGGGGCGCCGAGGATACGCAGTATTTT
NA	TRBD2	TRBV27	TRBJ2-1	CASSFGTSGGAVNEQFF	TGTGCCAGCAGTTTCGGGACTAGCGGGGGGGCCGTCAATGAGCAGTTCTTC
NA	NA	TRBV6-5	TRBJ2-1	CASSYFSGAYNEQFF	TGTGCCAGCAGTTACTTTAGCGGAGCCTACAATGAGCAGTTCTTC
NA	NA	TRBV7-9	TRBJ2-5	CASSLDSQETQYF	TGTGCCAGCAGCTTAGACAGCCAAGAGACCCAGTACTTC
NA	NA	TRBV4-2	TRBJ2-5	CASSQLTGSLGEETQYF	TGTGCCAGCAGCCAATTAACCGGGTCTCTGGGGGAAGAGACCCAGTACTTC
NA	NA	TRBV28	TRBJ1-5	CASSLDALQQPQHF	TGTGCCAGCAGTTTAGACGCTCTTCAACAGCCCCAGCATTTT
NA	NA	TRBV7-9	TRBJ2-1	CASSPIRGNEQFF	TGTGCCAGCAGCCCGATCAGGGGAAATGAGCAGTTCTTC
NA	NA	TRBV5-6	TRBJ2-1	CASTPGRYNEQFF	TGTGCCAGCACTCCGGGGAGGTACAATGAGCAGTTCTTC
once	NA	TRBV6-5	TRBJ1-1	CASSYRHGNTEAFF	TGTGCCAGCAGTTACCGACACGGAAACACTGAAGCTTTCTTT
NA	NA	TRBV7-2	TRBJ2-1	CASSNYNEQFF	TGTGCCAGCAGCAACTACAATGAGCAGTTCTTC
NA	NA	TRBV18	TRBJ1-1	CASSRGRDTEAFF	TGTGCCAGCTCGAGAGGCAGGGACACTGAAGCTTTCTTT
NA	NA	TRBV4-3	TRBJ2-2	CASSQQDGYTGELFF	TGCGCCAGCAGCCAACAGGACGGTTACACCGGGGAGCTGTTTTTT